Presented here are 31 T cell receptor beta chains from one specimen sequenced in a study of blood T cell repertoires in COVID-19. The method was immunoSEQ multiplex PCR; TCRdb's version includes in-frame clones alone and lacks a portion of them. The sample lists hundreds of thousands of clones; 80% to 90% were seen once. The sequencing input was peripheral blood. Source of these receptors: a woman in her forties or fifties with COVID-19, enrolled during active disease.

CDR3 sequence: CASSGGGRAWETQYF. The DNA of the CDR3 is TGTGCCAGCAGTGGAGGCGGGAGGGCCTGGGAGACCCAGTACTTC. The chain has TRBV28 and TRBJ2-5; 9 bases map to TRBD2. The CDR3 spans 15 residues. After removal of 5 bases from V and 5 bases from J, the junction contained 9 bases not matched to a gene. Germline V gives CDR1 MDHEN, CDR2 SYDVKM. The full variable domain, with the rest looked up from reference TRBV28 and TRBJ2-5, is DVKVTQSSRYLVKRTGEKVFLECVQDMDHENMFWYRQDPGLGLRLIYFSYDVKMKEKGDIPEGYSVSREKKERFSLILESASTNQTSMYLCASSGGGRAWETQYFGPGTRLLVL.

The CDR3 is CASDPAWQGASYGYTF. Written as DNA, the CDR3 is TGTGCCAGTGATCCGGCCTGGCAGGGGGCTTCCTATGGCTACACCTTC. The V and J genes are TRBV19 and TRBJ1-2; TRBD1 matches 8 bases. Germline V gene data show CDR1 as LNHDA and CDR2 as SQIVND (reference sequence). V shed 8 bases, J shed 4 bases, and the junction held 15 bases outside the gene matches. This CDR3 contains 16 residues.

In this sample, this clone turned up once. J is TRBJ1-6 and V is TRBV5-6; 10 nucleotides match TRBD1. The germline V gene has CDR1 SGHDT and CDR2 YYEEEE. This CDR3 contains 18 residues. J lost 2 bases, V lost 4 bases, and 9 bases had no gene match. The DNA of the CDR3 is TGTGCCAGCAGCGGGGCAAGGACAGGGGGGCCCTATAATTCACCCCTCCACTTT. Its translation is CASSGARTGGPYNSPLHF.

The genes are TRBV4-2 and TRBJ2-5; D is perhaps TRBD2 (5 bases). The germline V and J ends were trimmed by 3 bases and 5 bases, with 22 bases remaining between them. The CDR3 length is 17 residues. Germline V gene sequence: CDR1 LGHNA, CDR2 YNFKEQ. This CDR3 reads CASSHDVSSGNRETQYF. CDR3 sequence (DNA): TGTGCCAGCAGCCACGACGTCTCCTCCGGGAATCGTGAGACCCAGTACTTC.

The chain combines TRBV30 with TRBJ1-6, with a possible D match to TRBD1 (6 bases). Trimming removed 4 bases from V and 0 bases from J, with 19 bases in between. The CDR3 runs to 18 residues. Germline V gives CDR1 GTSNPN, CDR2 SVGIG (reference sequence). This CDR3 is CAWTRTVRSSSYNSPLHF. The CDR3 DNA reads TGTGCCTGGACTCGGACAGTCCGGTCGAGCTCCTATAATTCACCCCTCCACTTT.

CDR3 DNA sequence: TGTGCCAGCTCCCTAGGACAGCCGGGATCTGGAAACACCATATATTTT. Amino acids: CASSLGQPGSGNTIYF. This chain uses TRBV18 with TRBJ1-3; D is possibly TRBD1 (6 bases). V dropped 6 bases and J dropped 1 base, with 16 bases sitting between them. Germline CDR1 is KGHSH and CDR2 is LQKENI. CDR3 length equals 16 residues.

This sequence joins TRBV28 and TRBJ1-2; D is unclear. The CDR3 length is 15 residues. Germline CDR1 is MDHEN and CDR2 is SYDVKM. Deletions cut 4 bases from V and 5 bases from J, with 17 bases between. DNA for the CDR3: TGTGCCAGCAGTTCCCCCCCGGGAGGAGATTATGGCTACACCTTC. Translation: CASSSPPGGDYGYTF.

This clone is a singleton in its sample. The chain carries TRBV10-2 and TRBJ2-7, with D tentatively TRBD1 (6 bases). CDR1 WSHSY and CDR2 SAAADI come from the germline V gene. This CDR3 spans 14 amino acids. The ends were cut back, 7 bases at V and 5 bases at J, with 18 bases in the middle. Here the CDR3 DNA reads TGCGCCAGCACCAAGACGGCAGGGGCTAACGAGCAGTACTTC. It codes for CASTKTAGANEQYF.

The genes are TRBV6-5 and TRBJ1-5; 8 bases map to TRBD1. CDR1 is MNHEY, CDR2 SVGAGI, per germline. The CDR3 loop spans 16 amino acids. J gave up 4 bases and V 4 bases, and 9 bases lay outside the gene matches. Here the CDR3 reads CASSSGGQGRNQPQHF. The DNA for the CDR3 is TGTGCCAGCAGTTCCGGAGGACAGGGTAGAAATCAGCCCCAGCATTTT.

The chain recombines TRBV30 with TRBJ1-5, with D unresolved. CDR1 GTSNPN and CDR2 SVGIG come from the germline V gene (reference sequence). V lost 2 bases and J 4 bases, leaving 6 bases between the germline ends. There are 12 residues in the CDR3. The CDR3 loop is CAWSSQNQPQHF. CDR3 bases: TGTGCCTGGAGTTCCCAAAATCAGCCCCAGCATTTT.

The chain is built from TRBV3-1 (or the pseudogene TRBV3-2) and TRBJ2-1; 9 positions match TRBD2. Germline loops: CDR1 LGHDT, CDR2 YNNKEL (reference sequence). The V gene end was trimmed by 4 bases and the J gene end by 3 bases; junction bases not matched to a gene: 4. There are 15 residues in the CDR3. CDR3 loop: CASSRAGGNYNEQFF. In DNA, the CDR3 is TGTGCCAGCAGCCGCGCGGGAGGGAACTACAATGAGCAGTTCTTC.

To note about this clone: Within the sample, other DNA sequences also encode this same CDR3. The rearrangement links TRBV7-9 to TRBJ1-2, with D hard to call. Germline CDR1 and CDR2: SEHNR and FQNEAQ (reference sequence). There are 12 residues in the CDR3. Trimming left V 2 bases short and J 6 bases short, with 7 bases between. The CDR3 bases are TGTGCCAGCAGCTTAACCGGTGATGGCTACACCTTC. Translated: CASSLTGDGYTF.

The chain combines TRBV27 with TRBJ2-7; the D gene is possibly TRBD2 (6 bases). Germline lookup yields CDR1 MNHEY and CDR2 SMNVEV (reference sequence). The V and J ends lost 6 bases and 5 bases respectively, with 14 bases between them. The CDR3 loop spans 13 amino acids. CDR3 residues: CASSVRWGDEQYF. CDR3 bases: TGTGCCAGCAGCGTTAGGTGGGGGGACGAGCAGTACTTC.

The J gene is TRBJ1-2, the V gene TRBV15; D remains ambiguous. Germline values: CDR1 LNHNV, CDR2 YYDKDF (reference sequence). This CDR3 has 13 residues. The V and J ends lost 0 bases and 7 bases respectively, with 9 bases between them. The CDR3 DNA sequence: TGTGCCACCAGCAGAGATATCCAGGTTGGCTACACCTTC. Its protein is CATSRDIQVGYTF.

This chain links TRBV19 with TRBJ1-2; D not resolved. Germline CDR1 LNHDA, CDR2 SQIVND (reference sequence). The CDR3 has 15 amino acids. The V gene lost 4 bases and the J gene lost 3 bases, with 15 bases spanning the gap. CDR3 residues: CASSTSPRSYYGYTF. Here the CDR3 DNA reads TGTGCCAGTAGTACCTCCCCCAGATCATACTATGGCTACACCTTC.

This clone has only one observation. V usage is TRBV11-1 and J usage is TRBJ1-6, with TRBD1 matching 10 bases. J was trimmed by 9 bases and V by 6 bases; bases with no gene match: 5. Germline loops: CDR1 SGHAT, CDR2 FQDESV (reference sequence). This CDR3 region has 14 residues. CDR3 amino acids: CASRPGQGFSPLHF. The CDR3 DNA is TGTGCCAGCAGACCGGGACAGGGGTTTTCACCCCTCCACTTT.

Only one count was recorded for this clone. The chain uses TRBV4-2 and TRBJ2-7; 7 bases match TRBD2. Trimming took 1 base from V and 2 from J; bases not matched to a gene: 5. The CDR3 totals 15 residues. Germline CDR1 is LGHNA and CDR2 is YNFKEQ. The CDR3 coding sequence is TGTGCCAGCAGCCAAGTCGGGGGAGGGCCCTACGAGCAGTACTTC. It codes for CASSQVGGGPYEQYF.

The chain recombines TRBV11-2 with TRBJ2-7; D is unresolved. Germline V lookup: CDR1 SGHAT, CDR2 FQNNGV. The ends were cut back, 1 base at V and 2 bases at J, with 9 bases in the middle. This CDR3 is 14 amino acids long. The CDR3 region has the DNA TGTGCCAGCAGCTTAGTTGGCAGAACCTACGAGCAGTACTTC. This translates into CASSLVGRTYEQYF.

This chain connects TRBV5-6 to TRBJ1-1; 7 bases map to TRBD1. With 2 bases clipped from V and 3 bases from J, the junction kept 7 bases outside the gene matches. Germline CDR1 is SGHDT and CDR2 is YYEEEE. This CDR3 spans 15 amino acids. CDR3 sequence reads: CASSFPYRGDTEAFF. CDR3 nucleotides: TGTGCCAGCAGCTTCCCTTACAGGGGCGACACTGAAGCTTTCTTT.

The gene calls are TRBV19 and TRBJ1-1, with D perhaps TRBD1 (6 bases). The V gene lost 9 bases and the J gene lost 4 bases, with 15 bases spanning the gap. CDR1 and CDR2 from the germline V gene are LNHDA and SQIVND (reference sequence). The CDR3 has 13 amino acids. The CDR3 sequence: CASGRGRITEAFF. The DNA for the CDR3 is TGTGCCAGCGGCAGGGGAAGGATCACTGAAGCTTTCTTT.

This clone was detected only once. The V and J genes are TRBV4-1 and TRBJ1-4; D is possibly TRBD1 (5 bases). Germline V CDR1 and CDR2: MGHRA, YSYEKL. The V gene lost 0 bases and the J gene lost 3 bases, with 17 bases spanning the gap. The CDR3 sequence is 18 residues long. CDR3 sequence: CASSQDAWRGTSNEKLFF. The CDR3 bases are TGCGCCAGCAGCCAAGATGCGTGGCGGGGGACCTCTAATGAAAAACTGTTTTTT.

The CDR3 region is CASSFGDRDGNEQYF. The CDR3 DNA reads TGTGCCAGCAGCTTCGGGGACAGGGATGGCAACGAGCAGTACTTC. The chain links TRBV13 to TRBJ2-7; 9 bases align to TRBD1. Germline values: CDR1 PRHDT, CDR2 FYEKMQ (reference sequence). This CDR3 region has 15 residues. V was pared by 3 bases and J by 5 bases, with 8 bases of the junction left unmatched.

This sequence joins TRBV27 and TRBJ2-7; D gene uncertain. The V gene lost 6 bases and the J gene lost 1 base, with 19 bases spanning the gap. The CDR3 extends over 16 amino acids. Germline V gene lookup returns CDR1 MNHEY and CDR2 SMNVEV (reference sequence). The chain's CDR3 is CASRPPSHPISYEQYF. The CDR3, as DNA: TGTGCCAGCAGACCCCCGAGCCACCCAATATCCTACGAGCAGTACTTC.

This chain joins TRBV20-1 and TRBJ1-4; maybe TRBD1 (6 bases). V lost 7 bases and J lost 8, with 11 bases in between. CDR3 size: 11 residues. CDR1 DFQATT and CDR2 SNEGSKA come from the germline V gene (reference sequence). In DNA, the CDR3 is TGCAGTGTTCCGAGGGGGGAAAAACTGTTTTTT. Translated, it gives CSVPRGEKLFF.

The chain links TRBV5-1 to TRBJ1-4, with TRBD1 matching over 7 bases. The V segment lost 5 bases and the J segment 3 bases; nucleotides outside the gene matches: 7. Germline V lookup: CDR1 SGHRS, CDR2 YFSETQ. This CDR3 is built from 15 residues. The CDR3 loop is CASRPSTGSNEKLFF. The CDR3 DNA reads as TGCGCCAGCAGACCATCGACAGGGTCTAATGAAAAACTGTTTTTT.

The rearrangement joins TRBV7-8 to TRBJ2-7; 14 nucleotides agree with TRBD2. CDR3 length: 15 residues. Trimming removed 5 bases from V and 2 bases from J; junction bases left unmatched: 2. CDR1 is SGHVS, CDR2 FQNEAQ, per germline. The CDR3 region is CASSMGLAGAYEQYF. The CDR3 DNA reads TGTGCCAGCAGCATGGGACTAGCGGGAGCCTACGAGCAGTACTTC.

The chain has TRBV20-1 and TRBJ2-1; a weak D match, TRBD1 (6 bases). The CDR3 contains 11 residues. CDR1 DFQATT and CDR2 SNEGSKA come from the germline V gene (reference sequence). Trimming took off 4 bases at V and 7 bases at J, with 8 bases between the two ends. CDR3 residues: CSANRENEQFF. The CDR3 DNA is TGCAGTGCTAACAGGGAAAATGAGCAGTTCTTC.

The V and J genes are TRBV14 and TRBJ2-7; D may be TRBD2 (5 bases). The V gene's germline CDR1 is SGHDN and CDR2 FVKESK. With 6 bases removed from V and 4 bases from J, the gap between germline ends came to 19 bases. The CDR3 spans 15 residues. CDR3 coding DNA: TGTGCCAGCAGTCGGGATGCCAACCCTCCATACGAGCAGTACTTC. Translation gives CASSRDANPPYEQYF.

V is TRBV7-9 and J is TRBJ1-2; 10 bases are shared with TRBD1. V was pared by 5 bases and J by 7 bases, with 10 bases of the junction left unmatched. Germline lookup yields CDR1 SEHNR and CDR2 FQNEAQ (reference sequence). The CDR3 consists of 15 residues. CDR3 DNA sequence: TGTGCCAGCAGCCCCTTCCGGGACAGGGGTTCTGGCTACACCTTC. Encoded protein: CASSPFRDRGSGYTF.

The chain links TRBV6-2 or TRBV6-3 to TRBJ2-3, with D unclear. There are 13 residues in the CDR3. Germline CDR1 MNHEY, CDR2 SVGEGT. V was cut by 6 bases and J by 4 bases, with 11 bases left in between. In nucleotides, the CDR3 is TGTGCCAGCAGACCTTCGAGGCCAGATACGCAGTATTTT. It specifies CASRPSRPDTQYF.

V is TRBV27 and J is TRBJ2-4, with 8 positions matching TRBD1. CDR1 and CDR2 from the germline V gene are MNHEY and SMNVEV (reference sequence). Germline trimming cut 6 bases from V and 6 bases from J; bases unmatched to any gene: 13. The CDR3 covers 16 residues. Here the CDR3 reads CASSWDRTLGRNIQYF. The CDR3 DNA reads TGTGCCAGCAGCTGGGACAGGACCCTCGGCAGAAACATTCAGTACTTC.